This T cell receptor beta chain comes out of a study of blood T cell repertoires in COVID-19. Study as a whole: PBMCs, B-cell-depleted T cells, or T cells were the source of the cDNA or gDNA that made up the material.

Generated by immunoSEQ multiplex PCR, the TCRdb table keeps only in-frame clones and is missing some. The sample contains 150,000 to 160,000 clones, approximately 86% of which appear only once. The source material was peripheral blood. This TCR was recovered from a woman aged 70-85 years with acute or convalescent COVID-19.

Here the CDR3 DNA reads TGTGCCAGCAGCACTGGACAGGGGGCGTATGGCTACACCTTC. It codes for CASSTGQGAYGYTF. This chain joins TRBV7-2 and TRBJ1-2; TRBD1 matches 11 bases. The V gene's germline CDR1 is SGHTA and CDR2 FQGNSA. The trim removed 5 bases at V and 5 bases at J, leaving 4 bases unmatched. This CDR3 region has 14 residues.